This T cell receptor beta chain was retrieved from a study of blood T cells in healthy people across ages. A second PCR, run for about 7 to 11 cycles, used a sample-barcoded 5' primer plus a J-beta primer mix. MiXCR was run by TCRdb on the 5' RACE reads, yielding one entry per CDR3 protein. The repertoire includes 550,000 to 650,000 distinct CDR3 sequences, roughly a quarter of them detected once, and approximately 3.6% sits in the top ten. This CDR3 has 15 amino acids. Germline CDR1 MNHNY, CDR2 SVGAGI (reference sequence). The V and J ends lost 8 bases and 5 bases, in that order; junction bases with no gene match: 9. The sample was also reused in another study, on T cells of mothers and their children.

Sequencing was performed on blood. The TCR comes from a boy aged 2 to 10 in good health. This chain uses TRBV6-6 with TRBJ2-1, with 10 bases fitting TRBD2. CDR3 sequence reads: CASEPLAGTNNEQFF. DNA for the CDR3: TGTGCCAGCGAACCACTAGCGGGGACTAACAATGAGCAGTTCTTC.